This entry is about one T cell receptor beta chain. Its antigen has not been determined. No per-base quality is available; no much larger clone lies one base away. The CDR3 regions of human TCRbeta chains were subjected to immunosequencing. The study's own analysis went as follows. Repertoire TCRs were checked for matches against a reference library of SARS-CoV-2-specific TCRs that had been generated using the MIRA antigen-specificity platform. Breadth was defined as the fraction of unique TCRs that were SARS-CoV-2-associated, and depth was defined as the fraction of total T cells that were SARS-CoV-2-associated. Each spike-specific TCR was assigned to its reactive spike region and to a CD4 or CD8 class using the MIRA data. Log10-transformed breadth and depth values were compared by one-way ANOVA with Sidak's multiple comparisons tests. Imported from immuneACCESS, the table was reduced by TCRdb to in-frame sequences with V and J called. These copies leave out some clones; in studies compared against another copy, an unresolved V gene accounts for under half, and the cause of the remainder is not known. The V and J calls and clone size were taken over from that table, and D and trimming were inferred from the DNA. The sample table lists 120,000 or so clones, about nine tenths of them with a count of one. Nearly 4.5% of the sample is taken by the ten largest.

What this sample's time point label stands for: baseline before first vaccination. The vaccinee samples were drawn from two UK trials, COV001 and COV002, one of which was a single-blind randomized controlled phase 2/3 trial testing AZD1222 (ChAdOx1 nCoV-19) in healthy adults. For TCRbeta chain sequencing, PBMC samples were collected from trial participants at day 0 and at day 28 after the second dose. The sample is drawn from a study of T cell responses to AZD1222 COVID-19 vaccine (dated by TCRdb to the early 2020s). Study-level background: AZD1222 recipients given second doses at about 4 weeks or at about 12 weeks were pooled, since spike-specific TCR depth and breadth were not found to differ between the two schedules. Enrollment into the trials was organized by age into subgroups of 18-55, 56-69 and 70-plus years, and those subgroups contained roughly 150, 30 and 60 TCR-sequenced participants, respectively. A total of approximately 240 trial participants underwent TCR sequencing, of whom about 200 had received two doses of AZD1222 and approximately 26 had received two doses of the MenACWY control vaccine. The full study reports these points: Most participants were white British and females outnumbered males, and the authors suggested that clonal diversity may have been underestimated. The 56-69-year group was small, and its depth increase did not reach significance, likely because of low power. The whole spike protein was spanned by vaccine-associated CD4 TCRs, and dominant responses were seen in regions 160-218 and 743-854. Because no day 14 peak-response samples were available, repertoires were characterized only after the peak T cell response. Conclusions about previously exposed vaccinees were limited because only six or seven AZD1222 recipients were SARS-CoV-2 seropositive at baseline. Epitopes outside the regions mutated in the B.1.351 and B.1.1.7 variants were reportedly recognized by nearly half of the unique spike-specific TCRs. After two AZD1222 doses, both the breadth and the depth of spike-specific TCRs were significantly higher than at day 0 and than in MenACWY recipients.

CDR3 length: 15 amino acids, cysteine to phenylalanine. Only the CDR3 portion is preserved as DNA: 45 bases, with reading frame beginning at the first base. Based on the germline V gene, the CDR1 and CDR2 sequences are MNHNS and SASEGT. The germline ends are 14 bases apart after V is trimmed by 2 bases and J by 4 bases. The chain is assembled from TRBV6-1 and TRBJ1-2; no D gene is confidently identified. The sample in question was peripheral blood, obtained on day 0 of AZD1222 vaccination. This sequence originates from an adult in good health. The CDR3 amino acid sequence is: CASSESLMGSYGYTF. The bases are TGTGCCAGCAGTGAAAGTTTGATGGGCAGCTATGGCTACACCTTC.